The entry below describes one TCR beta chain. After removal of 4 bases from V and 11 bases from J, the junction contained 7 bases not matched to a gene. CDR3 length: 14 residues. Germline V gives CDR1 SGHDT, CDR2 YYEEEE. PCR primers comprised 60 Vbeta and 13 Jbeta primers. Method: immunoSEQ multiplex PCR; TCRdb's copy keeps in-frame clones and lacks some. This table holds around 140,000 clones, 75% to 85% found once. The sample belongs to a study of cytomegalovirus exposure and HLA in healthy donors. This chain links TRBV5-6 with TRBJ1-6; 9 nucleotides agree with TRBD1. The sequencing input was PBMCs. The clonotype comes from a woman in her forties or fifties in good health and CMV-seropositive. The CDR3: CASSRGQGRAPLHF. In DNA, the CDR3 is TGTGCCAGCAGCCGTGGACAGGGGAGAGCACCCCTCCACTTT.